Shown below are 2 T cell receptor beta chains from a single sample sequenced in a study of shared clonotypes between healthy human individuals. Profiled with immunoSEQ multiplex PCR; TCRdb holds only in-frame clones, not every one. Among around 1.9 million clones, about 92% were seen once, and the ten largest hold about 1.8%. Naivety among CD8 cells was defined by CD45RO negativity and positive CCR7 selection, thereby excluding terminally differentiated effector memory CD45RA+ cells. Sequences were obtained from naive CD8+ T cells from PBMCs. The receptors originated from a man between 18 and 29 years old in good health. Some clones in this sample may be carry-over from other donors' samples.

The chain combines TRBV11-2 with TRBJ2-5; D uncertain. Trimming pared 4 bases from V and 9 bases from J, leaving 21 bases between. Germline V CDR1 and CDR2: SGHAT, FQNNGV. The CDR3 sequence is 15 residues long. CDR3: CASSSPVWQTPAQYF. In DNA form, the CDR3 reads TGTGCCAGCAGCTCCCCGGTTTGGCAGACGCCGGCCCAGTACTTC. The full variable domain, its missing parts supplied by reference TRBV11-2 and TRBJ2-5, is EAGVAQSPRYKIIEKRQSVAFWCNPISGHATLYWYQQILGQGPKLLIQFQNNGVVDDSQLPKDRFSAERLKGVDSTLKIQPAKLEDSAVYLCASSSPVWQTPAQYFGPGTRLLVL.

The chain links TRBV7-9 to TRBJ2-3; D unclear. Germline V gene sequence: CDR1 SEHNR, CDR2 FQNEAQ (reference sequence). This CDR3 region has 16 residues. The V gene lost 7 bases and the J gene lost 1 base, with 18 bases spanning the gap. The CDR3 DNA follows: TGTGCCAGCACCAAATCCTCTCCCACTGGCACAGATACGCAGTATTTT. This gives the protein CASTKSSPTGTDTQYF. Complete variable domain (other parts from reference TRBV7-9 and TRBJ2-3): DTGVSQNPRHKITKRGQNVTFRCDPISEHNRLYWYRQTLGQGPEFLTYFQNEAQLEKSRLLSDRFSAERPKGSFSTLEIQRTEQGDSAMYLCASTKSSPTGTDTQYFGPGTRLTVL.